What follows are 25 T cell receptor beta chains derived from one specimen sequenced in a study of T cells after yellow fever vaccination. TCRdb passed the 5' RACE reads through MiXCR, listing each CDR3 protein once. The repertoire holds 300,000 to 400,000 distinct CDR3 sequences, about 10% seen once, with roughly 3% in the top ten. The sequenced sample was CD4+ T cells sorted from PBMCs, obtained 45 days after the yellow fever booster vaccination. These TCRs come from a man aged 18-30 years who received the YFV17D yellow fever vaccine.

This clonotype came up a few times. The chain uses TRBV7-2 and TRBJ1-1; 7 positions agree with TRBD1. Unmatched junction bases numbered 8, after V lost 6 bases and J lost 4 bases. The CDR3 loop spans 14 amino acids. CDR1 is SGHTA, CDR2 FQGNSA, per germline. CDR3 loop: CASRSGTVITEAFF. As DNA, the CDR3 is TGTGCCAGCAGGTCCGGGACAGTGATCACTGAAGCTTTCTTT.

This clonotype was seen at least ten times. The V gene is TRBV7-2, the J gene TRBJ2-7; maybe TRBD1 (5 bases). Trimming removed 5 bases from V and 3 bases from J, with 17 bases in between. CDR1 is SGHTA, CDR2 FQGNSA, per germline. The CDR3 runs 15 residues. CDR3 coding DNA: TGTGCCAGCAGCATCCGCTCACAGGATAGCTACGAGCAGTACTTC. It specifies CASSIRSQDSYEQYF.

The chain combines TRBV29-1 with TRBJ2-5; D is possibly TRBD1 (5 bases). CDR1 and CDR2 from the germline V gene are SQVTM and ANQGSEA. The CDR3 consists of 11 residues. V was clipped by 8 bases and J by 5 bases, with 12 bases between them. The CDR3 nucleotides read TGCAGCCTCCGTAAGGGGGAGACCCAGTACTTC. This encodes CSLRKGETQYF. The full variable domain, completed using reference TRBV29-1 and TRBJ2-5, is SAVISQKPSRDICQRGTSLTIQCQVDSQVTMMFWYRQQPGQSLTLIATANQGSEATYESGFVIDKFPISRPNLTFSTLTVSNMSPEDSSIYLCSLRKGETQYFGPGTRLLVL.

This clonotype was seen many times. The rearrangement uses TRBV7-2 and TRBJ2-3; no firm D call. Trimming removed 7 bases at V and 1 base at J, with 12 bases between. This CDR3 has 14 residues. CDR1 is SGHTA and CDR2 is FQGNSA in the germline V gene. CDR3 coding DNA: TGTGCCAGCACGACCCCTCCAGGCACAGATACGCAGTATTTT. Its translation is CASTTPPGTDTQYF.

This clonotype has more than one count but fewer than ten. CDR3 in amino acids: CASSSGYNSPLHF. The CDR3 DNA follows: TGTGCCAGCAGTTCTGGCTATAATTCACCCCTCCACTTT. The V and J genes are TRBV27 and TRBJ1-6; D gene uncertain. CDR1 and CDR2 from the germline V gene are MNHEY and SMNVEV (reference sequence). Trimming cost V 4 bases and J 3 bases, with 4 bases left between them. There are 13 residues in the CDR3.

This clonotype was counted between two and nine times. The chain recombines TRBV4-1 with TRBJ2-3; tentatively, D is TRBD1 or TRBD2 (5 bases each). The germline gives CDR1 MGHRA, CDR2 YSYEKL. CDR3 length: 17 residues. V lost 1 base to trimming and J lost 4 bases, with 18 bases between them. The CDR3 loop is CASSQVRLAGASDTQYF. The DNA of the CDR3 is TGCGCCAGCAGCCAAGTCCGGCTAGCCGGGGCATCAGATACGCAGTATTTT.

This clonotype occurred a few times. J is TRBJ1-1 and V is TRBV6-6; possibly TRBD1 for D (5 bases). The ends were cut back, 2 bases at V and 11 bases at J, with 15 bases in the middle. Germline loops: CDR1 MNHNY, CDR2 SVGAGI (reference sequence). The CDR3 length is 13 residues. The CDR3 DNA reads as TGTGCCAGCAGTTACGGCTTGGGGGGAAGGGCTTTCTTT. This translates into CASSYGLGGRAFF.

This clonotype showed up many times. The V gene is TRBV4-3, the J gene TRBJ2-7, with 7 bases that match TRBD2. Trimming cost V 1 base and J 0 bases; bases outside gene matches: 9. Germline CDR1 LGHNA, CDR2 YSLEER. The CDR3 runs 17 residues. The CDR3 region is CASSQGFGRGTSYEQYF. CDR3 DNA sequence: TGCGCCAGCAGCCAAGGGTTCGGGCGGGGGACCTCCTACGAGCAGTACTTC.

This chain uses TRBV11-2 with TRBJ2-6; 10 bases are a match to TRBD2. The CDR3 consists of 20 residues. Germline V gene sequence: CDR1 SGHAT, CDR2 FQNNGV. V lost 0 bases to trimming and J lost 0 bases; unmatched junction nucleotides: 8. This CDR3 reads CASSLEVAGGTFSGANVLTF. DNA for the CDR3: TGTGCCAGCAGCTTAGAAGTAGCGGGGGGAACCTTCTCTGGGGCCAACGTCCTGACTTTC.

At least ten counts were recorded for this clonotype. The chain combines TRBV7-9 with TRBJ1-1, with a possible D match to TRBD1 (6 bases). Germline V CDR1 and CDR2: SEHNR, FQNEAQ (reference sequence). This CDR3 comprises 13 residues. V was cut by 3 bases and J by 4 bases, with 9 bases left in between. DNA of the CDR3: TGTGCCAGCAGCTTTGACAGGAGCACTGAAGCTTTCTTT. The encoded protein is CASSFDRSTEAFF.

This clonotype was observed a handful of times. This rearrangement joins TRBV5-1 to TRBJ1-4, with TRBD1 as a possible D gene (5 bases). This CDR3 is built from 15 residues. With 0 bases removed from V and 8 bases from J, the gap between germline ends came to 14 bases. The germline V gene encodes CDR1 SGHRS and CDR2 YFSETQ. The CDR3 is CASSLVNGAGEKLFF. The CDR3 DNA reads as TGCGCCAGCAGCTTGGTTAACGGGGCAGGGGAAAAACTGTTTTTT.

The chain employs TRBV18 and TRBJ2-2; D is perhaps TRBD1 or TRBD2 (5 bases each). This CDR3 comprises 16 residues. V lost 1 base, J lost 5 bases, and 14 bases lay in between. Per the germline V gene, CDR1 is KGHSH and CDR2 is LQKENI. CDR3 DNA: TGTGCCAGCTCACCACTACCGGGGCCAAGGACCGGGGAGCTGTTTTTT. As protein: CASSPLPGPRTGELFF. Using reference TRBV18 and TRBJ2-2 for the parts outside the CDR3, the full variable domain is NAGVMQNPRHLVRRRGQEARLRCSPMKGHSHVYWYRQLPEEGLKFMVYLQKENIIDESGMPKERFSAEFPKEGPSILRIQQVVRGDSAAYFCASSPLPGPRTGELFFGEGSRLTVL.

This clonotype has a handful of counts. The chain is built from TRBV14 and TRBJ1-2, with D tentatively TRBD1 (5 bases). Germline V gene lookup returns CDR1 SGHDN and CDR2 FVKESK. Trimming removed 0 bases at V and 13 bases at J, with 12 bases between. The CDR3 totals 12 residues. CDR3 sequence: CASSQEGVVGTF. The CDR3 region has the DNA TGTGCCAGCAGCCAAGAGGGGGTTGTAGGCACCTTC.

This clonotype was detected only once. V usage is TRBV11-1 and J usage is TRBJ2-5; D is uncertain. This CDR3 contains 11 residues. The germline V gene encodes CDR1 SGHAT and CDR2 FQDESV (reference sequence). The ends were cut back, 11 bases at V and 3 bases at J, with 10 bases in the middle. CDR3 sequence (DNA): TGTGCCGCAAGGCAGAAAGAGACCCAGTACTTC. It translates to CAARQKETQYF.

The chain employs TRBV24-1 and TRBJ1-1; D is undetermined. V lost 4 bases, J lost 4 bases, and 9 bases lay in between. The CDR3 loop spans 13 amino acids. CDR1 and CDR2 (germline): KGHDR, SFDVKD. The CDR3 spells CATSERDGTEAFF. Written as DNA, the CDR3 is TGTGCCACCAGTGAAAGGGATGGCACTGAAGCTTTCTTT.

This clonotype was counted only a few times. In DNA, the CDR3 is TGCGCCAGCAGCTTGTCCGCCAGGGCCCTTGTCTCCGCTAATGAAAAACTGTTTTTT. Protein: CASSLSARALVSANEKLFF. The V call is TRBV5-1, the J call TRBJ1-4; a weak D match, TRBD1 (5 bases). CDR3 size: 19 residues. Trimming removed 1 base at V and 3 bases at J, with 22 bases between. The V gene's germline CDR1 is SGHRS and CDR2 YFSETQ.

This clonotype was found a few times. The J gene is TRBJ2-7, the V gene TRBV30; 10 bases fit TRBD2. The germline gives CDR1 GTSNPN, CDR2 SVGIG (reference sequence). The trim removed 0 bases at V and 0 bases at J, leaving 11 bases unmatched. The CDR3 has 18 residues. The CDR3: CAWSVIGLAGVSSYEQYF. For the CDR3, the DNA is TGTGCCTGGAGTGTAATAGGGCTAGCGGGGGTGAGCTCCTACGAGCAGTACTTC.

CDR3: CASSQSNGLSPLHF. DNA for the CDR3: TGTGCCAGCAGCCAATCGAACGGGCTTTCACCCCTCCACTTT. This chain joins TRBV3-1 and TRBJ1-6; D remains unclear. V was shortened by 2 bases and J by 9 bases, with 11 bases between the two germline ends. Germline CDR1 and CDR2: LGHDT and YNNKEL (reference sequence). The CDR3 covers 14 residues.

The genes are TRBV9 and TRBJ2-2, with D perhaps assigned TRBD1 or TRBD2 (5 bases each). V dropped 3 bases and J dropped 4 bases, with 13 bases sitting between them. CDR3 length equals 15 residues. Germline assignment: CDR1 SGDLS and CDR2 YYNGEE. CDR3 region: CASSALVGVTGELFF. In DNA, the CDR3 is TGTGCCAGCAGCGCCCTCGTGGGGGTCACCGGGGAGCTGTTTTTT.

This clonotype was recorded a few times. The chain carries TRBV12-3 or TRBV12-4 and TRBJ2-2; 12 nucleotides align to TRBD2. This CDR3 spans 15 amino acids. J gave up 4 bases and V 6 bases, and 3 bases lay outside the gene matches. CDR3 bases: TGTGCCAGCAGCCTAGCGGGGGGGACCACCGGGGAGCTGTTTTTT. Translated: CASSLAGGTTGELFF.

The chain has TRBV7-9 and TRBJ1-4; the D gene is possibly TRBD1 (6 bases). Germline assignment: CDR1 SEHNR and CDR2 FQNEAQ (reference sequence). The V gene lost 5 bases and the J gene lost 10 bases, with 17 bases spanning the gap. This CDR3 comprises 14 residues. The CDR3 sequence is CASSVTGTLGKLFF. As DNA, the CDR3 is TGTGCCAGCAGCGTAACCGGGACACTGGGAAAACTGTTTTTT.

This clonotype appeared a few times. CDR3 sequence reads: CASGRDGSMNTEAFF. In DNA, the CDR3 is TGTGCCAGCGGCCGGGACGGCAGTATGAACACTGAAGCTTTCTTT. The chain joins TRBV7-8 to TRBJ1-1, with D tentatively TRBD1 (5 bases). The germline V gene has CDR1 SGHVS and CDR2 FQNEAQ. The V end lost 8 bases, the J end lost 0 bases, and 16 bases lay between the germline ends. The CDR3 sequence is 15 residues long.

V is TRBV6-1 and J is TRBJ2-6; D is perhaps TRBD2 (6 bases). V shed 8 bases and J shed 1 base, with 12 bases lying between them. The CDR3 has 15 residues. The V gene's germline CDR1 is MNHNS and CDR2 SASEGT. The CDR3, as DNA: TGTGCCAGCGGAAGGGACTTTTCTGGGGCCAACGTCCTGACTTTC. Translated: CASGRDFSGANVLTF.

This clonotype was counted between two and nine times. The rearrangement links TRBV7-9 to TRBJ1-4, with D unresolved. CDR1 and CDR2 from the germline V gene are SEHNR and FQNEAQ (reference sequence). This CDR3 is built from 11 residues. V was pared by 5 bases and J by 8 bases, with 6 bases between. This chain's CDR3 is CASSPLEKLFF. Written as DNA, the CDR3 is TGTGCCAGCAGCCCCTTAGAAAAACTGTTTTTT.

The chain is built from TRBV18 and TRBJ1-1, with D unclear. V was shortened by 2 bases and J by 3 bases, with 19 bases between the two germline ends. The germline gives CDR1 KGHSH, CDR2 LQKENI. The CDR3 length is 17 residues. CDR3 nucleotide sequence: TGTGCCAGCTCACCAAGGCCGAGAGGGTCGGATGACACTGAAGCTTTCTTT. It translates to CASSPRPRGSDDTEAFF.